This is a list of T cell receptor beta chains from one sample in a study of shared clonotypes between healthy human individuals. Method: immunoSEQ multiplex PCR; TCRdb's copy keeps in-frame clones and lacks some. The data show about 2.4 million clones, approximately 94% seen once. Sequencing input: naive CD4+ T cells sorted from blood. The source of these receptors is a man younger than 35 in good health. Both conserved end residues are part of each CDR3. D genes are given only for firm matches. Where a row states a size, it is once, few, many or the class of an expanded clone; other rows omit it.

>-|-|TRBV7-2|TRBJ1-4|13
TGTGCCAGCAGCTTAGGGATTAATGAAAAACTGTTTTTT
CASSLGINEKLFF
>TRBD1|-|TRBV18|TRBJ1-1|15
TGTGCCAGCTCACCACCGGGACAGGGGGCCCTGCCAGCTTTCTTT
CASSPPGQGALPAFF
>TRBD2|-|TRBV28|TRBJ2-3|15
TGTGCCAGCAGCCTAGCGGGGGGGCCCACAGATACGCAGTATTTT
CASSLAGGPTDTQYF
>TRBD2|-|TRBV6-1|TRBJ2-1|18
TGTGCCAGCAGTGAAGCGGGGACTAGCGGGGGGTCCTACAATGAGCAGTTCTTC
CASSEAGTSGGSYNEQFF
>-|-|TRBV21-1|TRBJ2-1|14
TGTGCCAGCACGTCCCCCCGGGACGGCAATGAGCAGTTCTTC
CASTSPRDGNEQFF
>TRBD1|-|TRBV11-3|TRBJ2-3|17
TGTGCCAGCAGCTTTTCGACAGGGCCCTCTAGCACAGATACGCAGTATTTT
CASSFSTGPSSTDTQYF
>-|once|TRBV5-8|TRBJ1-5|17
TGTGCCAGCAGCTTGGAGGCGGGGGCCAGCAGCAATCAGCCCCAGCATTTT
CASSLEAGASSNQPQHF
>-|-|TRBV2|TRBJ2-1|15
TGTGCCAGCAGTGAAACGGGCCTAGCATACAATGAGCAGTTCTTC
CASSETGLAYNEQFF
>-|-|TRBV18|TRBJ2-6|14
TGTGCCAGCTCACAAGTTTCTGGGGCCAACGTCCTGACTTTC
CASSQVSGANVLTF
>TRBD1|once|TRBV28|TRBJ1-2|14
TGTGCCAGCCAGGGGGGGGCGCTGGGCTATGGCTACACCTTC
CASQGGALGYGYTF
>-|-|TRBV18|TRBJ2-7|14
TGTGCCAGCTCACCGGGACTCCAATCCTACGAGCAGTACTTC
CASSPGLQSYEQYF
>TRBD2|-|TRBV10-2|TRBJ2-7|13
TGCGCCAGCACCTCCGGGACTAAAAGGGAGCAGTACTTC
CASTSGTKREQYF
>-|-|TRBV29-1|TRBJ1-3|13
TGCAGCGTTGTCGGCGACACGGCGGGCCCCATATATTTT
CSVVGDTAGPIYF
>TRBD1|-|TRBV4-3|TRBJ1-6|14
TGCGCCAGCGGGCAAACTGACAGGGAATCACCCCTCCACTTT
CASGQTDRESPLHF
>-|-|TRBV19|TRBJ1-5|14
TGTGCCAGTACCCCCATGGAGGGTTTCCAGCCCCAGCATTTT
CASTPMEGFQPQHF
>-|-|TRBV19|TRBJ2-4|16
TGTGCCAGTAGTATAGAAGGGGTGAGGGCCAAAAACATTCAGTACTTC
CASSIEGVRAKNIQYF
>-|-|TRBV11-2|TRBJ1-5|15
TGTGCCAGCAGCTTAGAGGGGGCGGCCTATCAGCCCCAGCATTTT
CASSLEGAAYQPQHF
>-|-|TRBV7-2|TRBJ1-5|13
TGTGCCAGCAGCTTAGGGGTCCAGGGGCCCCAGCATTTT
CASSLGVQGPQHF
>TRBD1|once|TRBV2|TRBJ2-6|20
TGTGCCAGCAGCTCCCGGAGGACGACAGGGGGCGCGAACGGGGCCAACGTCCTGACTTTC
CASSSRRTTGGANGANVLTF
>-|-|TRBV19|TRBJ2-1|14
TGTGCCAGTAGGCCCATGGGGGGGCGGCATGAGCAGTTCTTC
CASRPMGGRHEQFF
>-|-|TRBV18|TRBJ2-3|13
TGTGCCAGCTCACCGTCGGGGACAGATACGCAGTATTTT
CASSPSGTDTQYF
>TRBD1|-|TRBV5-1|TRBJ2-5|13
TGCGCCAGCGGCGAACAGGGGCAAGAGACCCAGTACTTC
CASGEQGQETQYF
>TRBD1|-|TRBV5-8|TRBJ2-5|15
TGTGCCAGCACTAGGGAGGGACAGGGAAGAGAGACCCAGTACTTC
CASTREGQGRETQYF
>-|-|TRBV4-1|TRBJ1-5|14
TGCGCCAGCAGCCAAGATAGCACGAGTCAGCCCCAGCATTTT
CASSQDSTSQPQHF
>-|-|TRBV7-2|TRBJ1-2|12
TGTGCCAGCAGCCGAAGTGTGGGTGGCTACACCTTC
CASSRSVGGYTF
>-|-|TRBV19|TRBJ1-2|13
TGTGCCAGTGCCGACGGCACTAACTATGGCTACACCTTC
CASADGTNYGYTF
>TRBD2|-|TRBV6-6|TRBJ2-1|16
TGTGCCAGCAGTCCAACCCTAGCGGGGGGATACAATGAGCAGTTCTTC
CASSPTLAGGYNEQFF
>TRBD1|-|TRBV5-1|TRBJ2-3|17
TGCGCCAGCAGCGGGAGCCTCGGGACAGTGAGCACAGATACGCAGTATTTT
CASSGSLGTVSTDTQYF
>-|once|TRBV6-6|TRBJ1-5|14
TGTGCCAGCAGCCGGGGGGGTAGCAATCAGCCCCAGCATTTT
CASSRGGSNQPQHF
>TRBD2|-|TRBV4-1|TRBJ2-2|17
TGCGCCAGCAGCCGACTAGCGGGGGGGCGAGAAACCGGGGAGCTGTTTTTT
CASSRLAGGRETGELFF
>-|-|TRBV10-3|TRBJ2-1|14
TGTGCCATCAGTGTATCCCGCAGTAAGAATGAGCAGTTCTTC
CAISVSRSKNEQFF
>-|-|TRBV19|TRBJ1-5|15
TGTGCCAGTAGTATAGAGGGTCCGGGCAATCAGCCCCAGCATTTT
CASSIEGPGNQPQHF
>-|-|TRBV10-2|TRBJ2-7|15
TGCGCCAGCAAGGGAATTGCGGGACAAGGACACGAGCAGTACTTC
CASKGIAGQGHEQYF
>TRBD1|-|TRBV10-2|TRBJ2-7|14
TGCGCCAGCACCCAGGCGGGACAGGCCTACGAGCAGTACTTC
CASTQAGQAYEQYF
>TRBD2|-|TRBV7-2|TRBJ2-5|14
TGTGCCAGCAGTTCCGGGACTAGAAGGGAGACCCAGTACTTC
CASSSGTRRETQYF